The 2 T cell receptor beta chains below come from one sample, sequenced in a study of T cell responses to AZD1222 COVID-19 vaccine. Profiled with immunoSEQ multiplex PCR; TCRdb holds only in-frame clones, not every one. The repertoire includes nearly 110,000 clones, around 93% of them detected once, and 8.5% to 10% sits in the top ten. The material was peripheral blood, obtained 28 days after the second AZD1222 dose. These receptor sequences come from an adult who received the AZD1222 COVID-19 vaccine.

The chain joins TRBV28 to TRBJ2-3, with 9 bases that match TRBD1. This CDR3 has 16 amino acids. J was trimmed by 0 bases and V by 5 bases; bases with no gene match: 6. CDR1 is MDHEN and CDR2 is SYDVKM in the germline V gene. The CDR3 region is CASSGTGTGSTDTQYF. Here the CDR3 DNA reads TGTGCCAGCAGTGGCACCGGGACAGGGAGCACAGATACGCAGTATTTT.

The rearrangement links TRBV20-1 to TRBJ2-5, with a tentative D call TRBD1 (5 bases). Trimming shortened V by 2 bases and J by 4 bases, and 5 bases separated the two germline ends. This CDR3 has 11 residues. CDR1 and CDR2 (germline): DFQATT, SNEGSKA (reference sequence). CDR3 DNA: TGCAGTGCTAGAACAGGAGAGACCCAGTACTTC. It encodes CSARTGETQYF.